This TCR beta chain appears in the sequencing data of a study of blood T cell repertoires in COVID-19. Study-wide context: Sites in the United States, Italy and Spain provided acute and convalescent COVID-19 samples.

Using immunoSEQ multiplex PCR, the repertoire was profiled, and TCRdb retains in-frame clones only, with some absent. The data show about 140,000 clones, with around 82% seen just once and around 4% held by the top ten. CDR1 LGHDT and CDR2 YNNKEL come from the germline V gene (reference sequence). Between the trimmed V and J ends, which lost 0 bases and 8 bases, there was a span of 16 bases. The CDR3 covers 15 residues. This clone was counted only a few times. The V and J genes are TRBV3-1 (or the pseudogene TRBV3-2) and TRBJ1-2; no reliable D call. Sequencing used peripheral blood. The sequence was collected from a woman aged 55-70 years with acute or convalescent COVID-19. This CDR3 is CASSQDPTEMWGYTF. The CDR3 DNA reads TGTGCCAGCAGCCAAGATCCAACAGAAATGTGGGGCTACACCTTC.